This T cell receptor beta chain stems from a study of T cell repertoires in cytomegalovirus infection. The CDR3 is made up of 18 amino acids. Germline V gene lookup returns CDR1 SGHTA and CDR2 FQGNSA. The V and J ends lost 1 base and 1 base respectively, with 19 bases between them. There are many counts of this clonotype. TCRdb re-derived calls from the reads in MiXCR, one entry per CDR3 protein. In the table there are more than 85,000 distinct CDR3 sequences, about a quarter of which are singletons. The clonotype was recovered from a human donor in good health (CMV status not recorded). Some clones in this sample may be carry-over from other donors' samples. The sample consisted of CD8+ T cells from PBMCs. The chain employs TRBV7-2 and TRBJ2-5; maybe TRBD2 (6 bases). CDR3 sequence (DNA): TGTGCCAGCAGCTTAGGCACAGGAGGGCAACCCAGCCAAGAGACCCAGTACTTC. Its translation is CASSLGTGGQPSQETQYF. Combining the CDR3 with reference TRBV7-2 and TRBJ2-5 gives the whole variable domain GAGVSQSPSNKVTEKGKDVELRCDPISGHTALYWYRQSLGQGLEFLIYFQGNSAPDKSGLPSDRFSAERTGGSVSTLTIQRTQQEDSAVYLCASSLGTGGQPSQETQYFGPGTRLLVL.